This T cell receptor beta chain appears in the sequencing data of a study of T cells in Graves' hyperthyroidism and ophthalmopathy. Of note for this clonotype: The CDR3 carries no conserved terminal phenylalanine or tryptophan, so it likely arises from a read error.

Amplification targeted TCR beta CDR3 regions from RNA transcripts. HTBI primers were used for first-round RT-PCR of the TCR CDR3. A single record per CDR3 protein comes from TCRdb applying MiXCR to the multiplex PCR reads. The sample shows about 350,000 distinct CDR3 sequences, around 13% of them seen only once. The trim removed 4 bases at V and 0 bases at J, leaving 5 bases unmatched. The CDR3 is 15 residues long. The germline CDR1 and CDR2 sequences are GTSNPN and SVGIG (reference sequence). Aged 18 to 65, the patients had hyperthyroidism that was newly diagnosed and had lasted under 2 months. The rearrangement uses TRBV30 and TRBJ2-1; TRBD2 aligns across 8 bases. This TCR was recovered from a woman aged 25 to 39 with Graves' hyperthyroidism. The sample was blood. CDR3 loop: CAWTRGGASYNEQFS. The DNA of the CDR3 is TGTGCCTGGACTCGGGGGGGGGCCTCCTACAATGAGCAGTTCTCC.